These T cell receptor beta chains were read from a single sample in a study of T cell responses to AZD1222 COVID-19 vaccine. Profiling relied on immunoSEQ multiplex PCR, and the TCRdb table lists in-frame clones only, not all of them. There are about 140,000 clones in the sample, with approximately 2% held by the top ten. Material: peripheral blood. Source of these receptors: an adult in good health. Both conserved end residues are part of each CDR3. D genes are given only for firm matches.

CASRGTGIEEKLFF TGTGCCAGCAGGGGGACAGGGATCGAGGAAAAACTGTTTTTT TRBD1 TRBJ1-4 TRBV2
CASSLTLQGYEQYF TGTGCCAGCAGCCTCACCTTACAGGGCTACGAGCAGTACTTC - TRBJ2-7 TRBV7-2
CASGIGGLDTQYF TGCGCCAGCGGAATAGGGGGGTTAGATACGCAGTATTTT - TRBJ2-3 TRBV5-1
CASSLDHGNTEAFF TGCGCCAGCAGCTTGGACCACGGGAACACTGAAGCTTTCTTT - TRBJ1-1 TRBV5-1
CASSYDGGPNYGYTF TGTGCCAGCAGTTACGACGGGGGGCCAAACTATGGCTACACCTTC - TRBJ1-2 TRBV6-5
CASSPRTLNTEAFF TGTGCCAGCAGCCCGAGGACACTGAACACTGAAGCTTTCTTT - TRBJ1-1 TRBV7-8
CASTGWDYGYTF TGTGCCAGCACCGGTTGGGACTATGGCTACACCTTC - TRBJ1-2 TRBV9
CASGRDVGHTF TGTGCCAGCGGCCGGGACGTCGGTCACACCTTC - TRBJ1-2 TRBV6-5
CASSESGGAGGYTF TGTGCCAGCAGTGAAAGCGGCGGGGCGGGTGGCTACACCTTC - TRBJ1-2 TRBV6-1
CASSRDRGYEQFF TGTGCCAGCAGTAGAGACAGGGGATATGAGCAGTTCTTC TRBD1 TRBJ2-1 TRBV4-2
CASSLEGYGYTF TGCGCCAGCAGCTTGGAAGGCTATGGCTACACCTTC - TRBJ1-2 TRBV5-1
CASTGSNQPQHF TGTGCCAGCACCGGAAGCAATCAGCCCCAGCATTTT - TRBJ1-5 TRBV6-5
CASSRIGLREKGYTF TGTGCCAGCAGCCGAATCGGCCTCAGGGAGAAGGGCTACACCTTC - TRBJ1-2 TRBV5-6
CASSSDQGSGNTIYF TGTGCCAGCAGCTCGGACCAGGGCAGTGGAAACACCATATATTTT - TRBJ1-3 TRBV7-8
CSVGGGGQVIDGYTF TGCAGCGTGGGGGGAGGGGGCCAAGTAATTGATGGCTACACCTTC TRBD1 TRBJ1-2 TRBV29-1
CASRRTLDTEAFF TGTGCCAGCAGGCGGACGCTCGACACTGAAGCTTTCTTT - TRBJ1-1 TRBV7-3
CASSGLAGRKETQYF TGTGCCAGCAGCGGACTAGCGGGGAGAAAAGAGACCCAGTACTTC TRBD2 TRBJ2-5 TRBV2
CATRGSQGTLNSPLHF TGTGCCACCAGGGGATCGCAGGGAACTCTTAATTCACCCCTCCACTTT - TRBJ1-6 TRBV10-3
CASSQYDRGLDGYTF TGCGCCAGCAGCCAGTACGACAGGGGGCTTGATGGCTACACCTTC TRBD1 TRBJ1-2 TRBV4-1
CASSYQGNTEAFF TGTGCCAGCAGTTACCAGGGGAACACTGAAGCTTTCTTT - TRBJ1-1 TRBV6-5
CASSLYGTGFYEQYF TGCGCCAGCAGCTTATACGGGACAGGGTTCTACGAGCAGTACTTC TRBD1 TRBJ2-7 TRBV5-1
CASSFLGGLSSYEQYF TGTGCCAGCAGCTTCCTCGGTGGACTGAGCTCCTACGAGCAGTACTTC - TRBJ2-7 TRBV11-2